Each of the 14 T cell receptor beta chains below was sequenced from the same sample in a study of shared T cell receptors in the human thymus. The protocol was immunoSEQ multiplex PCR, while the TCRdb copy is restricted to in-frame clones and leaves out a portion. The data hold some 660,000 clones, with approximately 87% observed a single time. The data were also submitted as part of a second study, on human thymus T cells.

The sequenced sample consisted of thymocytes. The receptors were gathered from a boy in the first two years of life with a congenital heart defect.

The chain uses TRBV10-3 and TRBJ2-1, with D unclear. Trimming shortened V by 4 bases and J by 6 bases, and 7 bases separated the two germline ends. The CDR3 is 12 residues long. The germline CDR1 and CDR2 sequences are ENHRY and SYGVKD. In DNA, the CDR3 is TGTGCCATCAGTGGCGAGCCCAATGAGCAGTTCTTC. Its translation is CAISGEPNEQFF.

The rearrangement uses TRBV28 and TRBJ2-7, with no clear D. In germline, CDR1 is MDHEN, CDR2 SYDVKM. The ends were cut back, 2 bases at V and 0 bases at J, with 5 bases in the middle. The CDR3 covers 13 residues. CDR3 bases: TGTGCCAGCAGTTTAGGCAACTCCTACGAGCAGTACTTC. It is translated as CASSLGNSYEQYF.

V gene TRBV18 combines with J gene TRBJ2-1, with TRBD2 identical over 12 bases. Germline lookup yields CDR1 KGHSH and CDR2 LQKENI. The CDR3 totals 19 residues. Trimming removed 3 bases from V and 0 bases from J; junction bases left unmatched: 9. The CDR3 region is CASSPSGTSGLCSYNEQFF. Written as DNA, the CDR3 is TGTGCCAGCTCACCGTCCGGGACTAGCGGGCTATGCTCCTACAATGAGCAGTTCTTC.

The rearrangement uses TRBV6-6 and TRBJ1-5; D gene uncertain. V gave up 7 bases and J gave up 0 bases, with 7 bases separating them. The CDR3 consists of 13 residues. Germline assignment: CDR1 MNHNY and CDR2 SVGAGI (reference sequence). The CDR3 region has the DNA TGTGCCAGCACTCGACTTAGCAATCAGCCCCAGCATTTT. Translated: CASTRLSNQPQHF.

The chain joins TRBV13 to TRBJ1-1; 7 positions agree with TRBD1. This CDR3 spans 12 amino acids. Germline V gene data show CDR1 as PRHDT and CDR2 as FYEKMQ (reference sequence). The trim removed 3 bases at V and 11 bases at J, leaving 6 bases unmatched. CDR3 in amino acids: CASSFRTGRAFF. CDR3 nucleotides: TGTGCCAGCAGCTTTCGGACAGGTCGGGCTTTCTTT. The variable domain in full, with the rest retrieved from reference TRBV13 and TRBJ1-1, is AAGVIQSPRHLIKEKRETATLKCYPIPRHDTVYWYQQGPGQDPQFLISFYEKMQSDKGSIPDRFSAQQFSDYHSELNMSSLELGDSALYFCASSFRTGRAFFGQGTRLTVV.

The chain carries TRBV4-1 and TRBJ2-5, with a possible D match to TRBD1 (5 bases). Germline V CDR1 and CDR2: MGHRA, YSYEKL. V lost 1 base to trimming and J lost 5 bases, with 20 bases between them. The CDR3 consists of 17 residues. This CDR3 reads CASSQAPGRAGRETQYF. In nucleotides, the CDR3 is TGCGCCAGCAGCCAAGCCCCAGGGCGAGCAGGAAGGGAGACCCAGTACTTC.

The V and J genes are TRBV5-6 and TRBJ2-2, with 10 positions matching TRBD1. The junction had 12 bases not matched to a gene; V was cut back by 4 bases and J by 6 bases. The CDR3 length is 17 residues. The germline CDR1 and CDR2 sequences are SGHDT and YYEEEE. The CDR3 loop reads CASSPDPRQGASGELFF. The DNA of the CDR3 is TGTGCCAGCAGCCCGGATCCTAGACAGGGGGCATCCGGGGAGCTGTTTTTT. The entire variable domain, with the rest obtained from reference TRBV5-6 and TRBJ2-2, is as follows: DAGVTQSPTHLIKTRGQQVTLRCSPKSGHDTVSWYQQALGQGPQFIFQYYEEEERQRGNFPDRFSGHQFPNYSSELNVNALLLGDSALYLCASSPDPRQGASGELFFGEGSRLTVL.

The chain employs TRBV25-1 and TRBJ2-1; 12 nucleotides align to TRBD2. The V gene's germline CDR1 is MGHDK and CDR2 SYGVNS. The CDR3 is made up of 18 amino acids. V lost 3 bases and J lost 7; bases outside the gene matches: 13. The CDR3 protein is CASSDVSSSGGARNEQFF. The CDR3 nucleotides are TGTGCCAGCAGTGATGTTAGTTCTAGCGGGGGGGCCAGGAATGAGCAGTTCTTC.

The chain employs TRBV14 and TRBJ2-5, with D tentatively TRBD1 (5 bases). The CDR3 runs to 15 residues. The germline gives CDR1 SGHDN, CDR2 FVKESK. V was shortened by 0 bases and J by 3 bases, with 11 bases between the two germline ends. CDR3 sequence reads: CASSQDSQGEETQYF. In nucleotides, the CDR3 is TGTGCCAGCAGCCAAGATTCGCAAGGGGAAGAGACCCAGTACTTC.

This chain joins TRBV14 and TRBJ1-4; 7 nucleotides line up with TRBD1. J lost 7 bases, V lost 4 bases, and 12 bases had no gene match. The germline V gene encodes CDR1 SGHDN and CDR2 FVKESK. The CDR3 contains 16 residues. The CDR3 DNA is TGTGCCAGCAGCCCTACTTCCGGGACAGAGGGTGAAAAACTGTTTTTT. Protein product: CASSPTSGTEGEKLFF.

V usage is TRBV12-5 and J usage is TRBJ1-1; D is undetermined. The germline gives CDR1 LGHNT, CDR2 FRNRAP. Deletions cut 0 bases from V and 8 bases from J, with 7 bases between. The CDR3 has 12 amino acids. CDR3 DNA: TGTGCTAGTGGTTTGGTAGACTCCGAAGCTTTCTTT. Translation: CASGLVDSEAFF.

The chain joins TRBV27 to TRBJ2-7; 8 bases fit TRBD1. Germline V lookup: CDR1 MNHEY, CDR2 SMNVEV (reference sequence). V gave up 2 bases and J gave up 2 bases; unmatched junction bases: 5. This CDR3 contains 15 residues. In DNA form, the CDR3 reads TGTGCCAGCAGTTTAAGGGACAGGCCCACCTACGAGCAGTACTTC. It codes for CASSLRDRPTYEQYF.

The chain combines TRBV29-1 with TRBJ2-6, with TRBD1 matching over 10 bases. CDR3 length equals 16 residues. Unmatched junction bases numbered 7, after V lost 4 bases and J lost 4 bases. CDR1 is SQVTM and CDR2 is ANQGSEA in the germline V gene. CDR3 protein: CSVAGQGDLGANVLTF. CDR3 nucleotides: TGCAGCGTTGCCGGACAGGGGGATTTAGGGGCCAACGTCCTGACTTTC.

As for this clone: Germline is not matched at one junction end, which may reflect a read error. The chain employs TRBV5-4 and TRBJ2-2; 7 nucleotides agree with TRBD1. CDR3 length equals 13 residues. Germline V gene lookup returns CDR1 SGHNT and CDR2 YYREEE (reference sequence). The CDR3 nucleotides read TGTGCCAGCAGCTTGGGAGTGGCAGGGGGGCTGTTTTTT. Its protein is CASSLGVAGGLFF.